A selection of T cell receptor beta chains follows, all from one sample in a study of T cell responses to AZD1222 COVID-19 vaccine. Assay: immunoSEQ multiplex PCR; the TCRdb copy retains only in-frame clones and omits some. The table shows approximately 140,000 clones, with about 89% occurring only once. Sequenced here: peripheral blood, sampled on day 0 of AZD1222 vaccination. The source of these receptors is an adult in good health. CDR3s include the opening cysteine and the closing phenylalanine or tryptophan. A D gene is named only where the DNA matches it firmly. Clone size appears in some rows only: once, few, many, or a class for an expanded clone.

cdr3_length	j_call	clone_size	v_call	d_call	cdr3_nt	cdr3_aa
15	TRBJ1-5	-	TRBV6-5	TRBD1	TGTGCCAGCAGTCTAGACAGGGGATGGGGCCAGCCCCAGCATTTT	CASSLDRGWGQPQHF
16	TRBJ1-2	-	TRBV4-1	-	TGCGCCAGCAGTCAAGGACAGAGGATAGCTAACTATGGCTACACCTTC	CASSQGQRIANYGYTF
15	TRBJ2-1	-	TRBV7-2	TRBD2	TGTGCCAGCAGCTTAGGACTAGCGGGAGACAATGAGCAGTTCTTC	CASSLGLAGDNEQFF
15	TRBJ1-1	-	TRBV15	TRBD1	TGTGCCACCAGCAGAGATGGCAGGGGGGACACTGAAGCTTTCTTT	CATSRDGRGDTEAFF
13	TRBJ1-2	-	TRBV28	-	TGTGCCAGCAGCCCCAGAAACCTGGGGCCCTACACCTTC	CASSPRNLGPYTF
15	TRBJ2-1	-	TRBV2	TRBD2	TGTGCCAGCAGGGCCGGGACTAGCGGCTACAATGAGCAGTTCTTC	CASRAGTSGYNEQFF
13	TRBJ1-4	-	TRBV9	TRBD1	TGTGCCAGCAGCGTAAGGACAGGGGAAAAACTGTTTTTT	CASSVRTGEKLFF
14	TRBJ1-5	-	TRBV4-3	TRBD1	TGCGCCAGCAGCCTGGGGACAGGGAATCAGCCCCAGCATTTT	CASSLGTGNQPQHF
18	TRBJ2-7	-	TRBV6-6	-	TGTGCCAGCAGTCGAAGACCGAGGACAGGCGGGGTCGGCGGGGAGCAGTACTTC	CASSRRPRTGGVGGEQYF
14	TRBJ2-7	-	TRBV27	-	TGTGCCAGCCCCCCTCGACAGGCTACCTACGAGCAGTACTTC	CASPPRQATYEQYF
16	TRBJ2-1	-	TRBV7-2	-	TGTGCCAGCAGCTTACGACAGAAGAGCTCCTACAATGAGCAGTTCTTC	CASSLRQKSSYNEQFF
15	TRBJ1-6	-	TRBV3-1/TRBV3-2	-	TGTGCCAGCAGCCGAAGACAGGATTATAATTCACCCCTCCACTTT	CASSRRQDYNSPLHF
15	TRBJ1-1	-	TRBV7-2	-	TGTGCCAGCAGCTTAGCGATGGGAGGGGGGACTGAAGCTTTCTTT	CASSLAMGGGTEAFF
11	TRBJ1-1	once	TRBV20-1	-	TGCAGTGCTAGACCTCGGCAGAAAGCTTTCTTT	CSARPRQKAFF
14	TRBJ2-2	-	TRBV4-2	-	TGTGCCAGCAGCCAAGCTAGAAACACCGGGGAGCTGTTTTTT	CASSQARNTGELFF
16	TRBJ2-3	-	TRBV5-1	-	TGCGCCAGCAGAGACCACCCCGGGACTAGCACAGATACGCAGTATTTT	CASRDHPGTSTDTQYF
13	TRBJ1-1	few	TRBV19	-	TGTGCCAGTAGTTGGACAGAGGACACTGAAGCTTTCTTT	CASSWTEDTEAFF
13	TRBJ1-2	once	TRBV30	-	TGTGCCTGGAGGAAGGAGCAGGCCTATGGCTACACCTTC	CAWRKEQAYGYTF
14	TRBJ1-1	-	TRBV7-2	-	TGTGCCAGCAGCCGGACAAGCTCGAACACTGAAGCTTTCTTT	CASSRTSSNTEAFF
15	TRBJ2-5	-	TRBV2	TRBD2	TGTGCCAGCACGCTAGCGGATGGAGGTCAAGAGACCCAGTACTTC	CASTLADGGQETQYF
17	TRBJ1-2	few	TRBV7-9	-	TGTGCCAGCAGCTCTTGGGAGGGACCCATGAGCATCTATGGCTACACCTTC	CASSSWEGPMSIYGYTF
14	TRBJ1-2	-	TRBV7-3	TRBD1	TGTGCCAGCAGCCCGGACAGGTTCCCATATGGCTACACCTTC	CASSPDRFPYGYTF
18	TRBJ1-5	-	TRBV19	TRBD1	TGTGCCAGTCATGCTCCGGACAGGGCGGGATATAGCAATCAGCCCCAGCATTTT	CASHAPDRAGYSNQPQHF
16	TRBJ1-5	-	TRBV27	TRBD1	TGTGCCAGCAGGACCATACAGGGGCCCTCCAATCAGCCCCAGCATTTT	CASRTIQGPSNQPQHF
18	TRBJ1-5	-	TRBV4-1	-	TGCGCCAGCAGCCAAGGAATAGGTTCCGTAATGGGCAATCAGCCCCAGCATTTT	CASSQGIGSVMGNQPQHF
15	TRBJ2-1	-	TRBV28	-	TGTGCCAGCAGTTTAGGTAGGGATTCCTACAATGAGCAGTTCTTC	CASSLGRDSYNEQFF
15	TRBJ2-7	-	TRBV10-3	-	TGTGCCATCAGTGAGTCCGCTTACAGCTCCTACGAGCAGTACTTC	CAISESAYSSYEQYF
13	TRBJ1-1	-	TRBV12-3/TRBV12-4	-	TGTGCCAGCAGCCTTAAGGCTGTAACTGAAGCTTTCTTT	CASSLKAVTEAFF
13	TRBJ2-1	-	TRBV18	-	TGTGCCAGCTCACCCTCACAGGGCAATGAGCAGTTCTTC	CASSPSQGNEQFF
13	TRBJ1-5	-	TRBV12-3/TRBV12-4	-	TGTGCCAGCAGCAGGGCGCTTGAACAGCCCCAGCATTTT	CASSRALEQPQHF
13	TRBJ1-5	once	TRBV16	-	TGTGCCAGCAGCCTCCTAGACACGCAGCCCCAGCATTTT	CASSLLDTQPQHF
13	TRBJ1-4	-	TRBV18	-	TGTGCCAGTGTGGGACCGAATAATGAAAAACTGTTTTTT	CASVGPNNEKLFF
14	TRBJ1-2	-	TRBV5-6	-	TGTGCCAGCAGCTTAATGGGGCCGGACTATGGCTACACCTTC	CASSLMGPDYGYTF
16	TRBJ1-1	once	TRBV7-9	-	TGTGCCAGCAGCTTAGCACCGACAGGAGTGAACACTGAAGCTTTCTTT	CASSLAPTGVNTEAFF
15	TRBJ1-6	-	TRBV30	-	TGTGCCTGGGGTGGACAGACGACGAAGAATTCACCCCTCCACTTT	CAWGGQTTKNSPLHF
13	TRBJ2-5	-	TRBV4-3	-	TGCGCCAGCAGCCAAGTCGTGACGGGGACCCAGTACTTC	CASSQVVTGTQYF
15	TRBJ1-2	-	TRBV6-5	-	TGTGCCAGCAGTTCAATAGGGCGGAGAACCTATGGCTACACCTTC	CASSSIGRRTYGYTF
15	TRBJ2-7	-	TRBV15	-	TGTGCCACCAGCAGAGATCGTGGGTTCCTATACGAGCAGTACTTC	CATSRDRGFLYEQYF
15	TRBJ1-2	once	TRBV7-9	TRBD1	TGTGCCAGCAGCTTAGTGGGAGGGGGCAGCTATGGCTACACCTTC	CASSLVGGGSYGYTF
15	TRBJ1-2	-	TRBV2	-	TGTGCCAGCAGTGATCCTAGGACAGCAGACTATGGCTACACCTTC	CASSDPRTADYGYTF